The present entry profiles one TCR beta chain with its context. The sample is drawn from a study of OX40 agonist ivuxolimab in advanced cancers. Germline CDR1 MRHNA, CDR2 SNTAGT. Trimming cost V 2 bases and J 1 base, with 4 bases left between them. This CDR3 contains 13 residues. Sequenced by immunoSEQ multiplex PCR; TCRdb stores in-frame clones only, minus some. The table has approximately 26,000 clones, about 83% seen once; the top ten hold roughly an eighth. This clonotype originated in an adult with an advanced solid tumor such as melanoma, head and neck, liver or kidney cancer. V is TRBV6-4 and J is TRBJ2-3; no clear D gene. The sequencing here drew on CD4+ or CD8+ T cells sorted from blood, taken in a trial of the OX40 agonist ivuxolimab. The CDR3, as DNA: TGTGCCAGCAGTGACAGGGGCACAGATACGCAGTATTTT. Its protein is CASSDRGTDTQYF.